These 25 T cell receptor beta chains were all obtained from the same sample, sequenced in a study of blood T cell repertoires in COVID-19. Libraries were prepared by immunoSEQ multiplex PCR; TCRdb keeps only in-frame clonotypes and omits some of them. Of 180,000 or so clones listed, 80% to 90% are singletons. Sequencing input: PBMCs or T cells enriched from blood (not recorded which). The source of these receptors is a middle-aged man who had recovered from COVID-19.

The CDR3 sequence is CAGRGDNEQFF. CDR3 sequence (DNA): TGTGCAGGCCGGGGGGACAATGAGCAGTTCTTC. V gene TRBV2 combines with J gene TRBJ2-1; 7 nucleotides match TRBD2. This CDR3 has 11 residues. Germline-derived CDR1 and CDR2 are SNHLY and FYNNEI.

This clone was seen a handful of times. This chain joins TRBV12-3 or TRBV12-4 and TRBJ1-3; no clear D gene. The V end was cut by 5 bases, the J end by 3 bases, with 5 bases between. CDR3 length equals 12 residues. For the CDR3, the DNA is TGTGCCAGCAGTCGGGGTGGAAACACCATATATTTT. Encoded protein: CASSRGGNTIYF.

The gene calls are TRBV6-4 and TRBJ1-1; possibly TRBD1 for D (5 bases). The V end lost 3 bases, the J end lost 4 bases, and 9 bases lay between the germline ends. This CDR3 has 13 residues. Germline-derived CDR1 and CDR2 are MRHNA and SNTAGT. CDR3 residues: CASSESGITEAFF. CDR3 bases: TGTGCCAGCAGTGAGTCAGGGATCACTGAAGCTTTCTTT.

This chain uses TRBV18 with TRBJ2-7; D ambiguous. Germline V CDR1 and CDR2: KGHSH, LQKENI. V lost 3 bases, J lost 0 bases, and 6 bases lay in between. The CDR3 has 13 residues. Here the CDR3 DNA reads TGTGCCAGCTCACCCCGTTACTCCTACGAGCAGTACTTC. Protein sequence: CASSPRYSYEQYF.

The V gene is TRBV2, the J gene TRBJ1-6; no reliable D call. There are 14 residues in the CDR3. The germline V gene encodes CDR1 SNHLY and CDR2 FYNNEI. Trimming removed 7 bases at V and 7 bases at J, with 14 bases between. DNA for the CDR3: TGTGCCAGCAAAATTGACGGACTAAATTCACCCCTCCACTTT. It specifies CASKIDGLNSPLHF.

V and J are TRBV6-2 or TRBV6-3 and TRBJ2-1; unclear D gene. The CDR3 consists of 16 residues. The V end lost 5 bases, the J end lost 1 base, and 15 bases lay between the germline ends. CDR1 is MNHEY, CDR2 SVGEGT, per germline. CDR3 DNA: TGTGCCAGCAGTGGCAGTAAAGGCGGATCCTACAATGAGCAGTTCTTC. It codes for CASSGSKGGSYNEQFF.

The chain couples TRBV12-5 to TRBJ1-4; D is unclear. CDR3 size: 16 residues. Germline V CDR1 and CDR2: LGHNT, FRNRAP. Trimming removed 1 base at V and 0 bases at J, with 9 bases between. This CDR3 is CASGLGEGATNEKLFF. CDR3 nucleotides: TGTGCTAGTGGTTTGGGTGAGGGTGCAACTAATGAAAAACTGTTTTTT.

V usage is TRBV27 and J usage is TRBJ1-6; D gene unclear. Looked up from germline, CDR1 is MNHEY and CDR2 is SMNVEV (reference sequence). Trimming pared 0 bases from V and 6 bases from J, leaving 15 bases between. This CDR3 comprises 17 residues. The CDR3 DNA reads TGTGCCAGCAGTTTATCGTGGGGAGGAGGTAGTAATTCACCCCTCCACTTT. Protein sequence: CASSLSWGGGSNSPLHF.

V gene TRBV5-6 combines with J gene TRBJ1-1, with D perhaps matching TRBD1 (5 bases). The germline V gene encodes CDR1 SGHDT and CDR2 YYEEEE. Trimming cost V 4 bases and J 11 bases, with 21 bases left between them. CDR3 length equals 14 residues. CDR3 nucleotides: TGTGCCAGCAGCATCGGGGGAAGGGTACAAGAGGCTTTCTTT. Protein: CASSIGGRVQEAFF.

The J gene is TRBJ2-1, the V gene TRBV3-1 (or the pseudogene TRBV3-2), with 8 positions matching TRBD1. Per the germline V gene, CDR1 is LGHDT and CDR2 is YNNKEL (reference sequence). The V gene end was trimmed by 3 bases and the J gene end by 6 bases; junction bases not matched to a gene: 1. CDR3 length: 13 residues. The CDR3 DNA reads as TGTGCCAGCAGCCACGGACAGGGCAATGAGCAGTTCTTC. This sequence encodes CASSHGQGNEQFF.

V and J are TRBV19 and TRBJ1-2, with 7 bases matching TRBD1. The germline gives CDR1 LNHDA, CDR2 SQIVND (reference sequence). J was trimmed by 3 bases and V by 7 bases; bases with no gene match: 8. The CDR3 has 14 residues. In DNA form, the CDR3 reads TGTGCCAGTAACCAAGGGGACAGATACTATGGCTACACCTTC. This sequence encodes CASNQGDRYYGYTF.

The chain recombines TRBV30 with TRBJ1-3, with a tentative D call TRBD1 (6 bases). Looked up from germline, CDR1 is GTSNPN and CDR2 is SVGIG (reference sequence). With 2 bases removed from V and 4 bases from J, the gap between germline ends came to 15 bases. There are 15 residues in the CDR3. Written as DNA, the CDR3 is TGTGCCTGGAGTTTTAGGGGGACCGGGGGAAACACCATATATTTT. It translates to CAWSFRGTGGNTIYF.

The chain joins TRBV12-5 to TRBJ2-5; 10 bases fit TRBD2. The trim removed 6 bases at V and 2 bases at J, leaving 9 bases unmatched. CDR3 size: 16 residues. Germline V CDR1 and CDR2: LGHNT, FRNRAP. This chain's CDR3 is CASGPAGTSAQETQYF. As DNA, the CDR3 is TGTGCTAGTGGCCCCGCCGGGACTAGCGCACAAGAGACCCAGTACTTC.

The chain couples TRBV7-6 to TRBJ2-1; 8 nucleotides line up with TRBD2. V lost 5 bases to trimming and J lost 3 bases; unmatched junction nucleotides: 6. This CDR3 comprises 15 residues. Germline lookup yields CDR1 SGHVS and CDR2 FNYEAQ. The CDR3 coding sequence is TGTGCCAGCAGCCCTTTAGCGGGGAGCTACAATGAGCAGTTCTTC. As protein: CASSPLAGSYNEQFF.

The rearrangement uses TRBV30 and TRBJ1-5, with 11 positions matching TRBD1. The length of the CDR3 is 17 residues. J was trimmed by 2 bases and V by 3 bases; bases with no gene match: 9. Germline V lookup: CDR1 GTSNPN, CDR2 SVGIG (reference sequence). This chain's CDR3 is CAWRPGTGGFGNQPQHF. In nucleotides, the CDR3 is TGTGCCTGGAGGCCCGGGACAGGGGGATTCGGCAATCAGCCCCAGCATTTT.

J is TRBJ2-2 and V is TRBV11-3; 8 nucleotides line up with TRBD1. Germline CDR1 is SGHNT and CDR2 is YENEEA. This CDR3 comprises 15 residues. Trimming at V came to 5 bases and at J to 4 bases, leaving 6 bases not matched to a gene. This CDR3 is CASSRQGAATGELFF. CDR3 nucleotides: TGTGCCAGCAGCCGTCAGGGGGCGGCCACCGGGGAGCTGTTTTTT.

CDR3 in DNA: TGTGCCAGCAGCCGGAACAGGGAAGGAGGAAACACCATATATTTT. It is translated as CASSRNREGGNTIYF. V is TRBV3-1 (or the pseudogene TRBV3-2) and J is TRBJ1-3; D possibly corresponds to TRBD1 (6 bases). CDR1 and CDR2 from the germline V gene are LGHDT and YNNKEL (reference sequence). Trimming took off 4 bases at V and 4 bases at J, with 14 bases between the two ends. The CDR3 totals 15 residues.

The V gene is TRBV5-6, the J gene TRBJ2-7; maybe TRBD2 (6 bases). V lost 4 bases, J lost 2 bases, and 10 bases lay in between. Germline V lookup: CDR1 SGHDT, CDR2 YYEEEE. This CDR3 region has 13 residues. In DNA form, the CDR3 reads TGTGCCAGCAGCCTTACTAGCACCTACGAGCAGTACTTC. Translated: CASSLTSTYEQYF.

Remarks on this clone: The sample contains more than one DNA sequence encoding this CDR3. The chain couples TRBV3-1 (or the pseudogene TRBV3-2) to TRBJ1-1; 7 bases line up with TRBD1. There are 14 residues in the CDR3. Germline V gene data show CDR1 as LGHDT and CDR2 as YNNKEL (reference sequence). The junction had 3 bases not matched to a gene; V was cut back by 4 bases and J by 1 base. CDR3 nucleotide sequence: TGTGCCAGCAGCCGGGGGACAGCGAACACTGAAGCTTTCTTT. Its protein product is CASSRGTANTEAFF.

This rearrangement joins TRBV5-1 to TRBJ2-1; 7 bases agree with TRBD1. Trimming cost V 0 bases and J 1 base; bases outside gene matches: 4. The CDR3 sequence is 16 residues long. Looked up from germline, CDR1 is SGHRS and CDR2 is YFSETQ. The CDR3 DNA reads as TGCGCCAGCAGCTTGGCCCCGACAGGGTCCTACAATGAGCAGTTCTTC. Its protein is CASSLAPTGSYNEQFF.

The J gene is TRBJ1-6, the V gene TRBV2; the match to TRBD1 covers 9 bases. This CDR3 comprises 16 residues. Looked up from germline, CDR1 is SNHLY and CDR2 is FYNNEI. After removal of 6 bases from V and 6 bases from J, the junction contained 9 bases not matched to a gene. The CDR3: CASREGTGPGNSPLHF. The CDR3 DNA follows: TGTGCCAGCAGGGAGGGGACAGGGCCGGGTAATTCACCCCTCCACTTT.

V gene TRBV11-3 combines with J gene TRBJ2-7, with TRBD1 identical over 9 bases. From germline, CDR1 is SGHNT and CDR2 YENEEA. Unmatched junction bases numbered 10, after V lost 5 bases and J lost 2 bases. The CDR3 is 16 amino acids. The CDR3 DNA reads TGTGCCAGCAGCCAAGAAAGGGGACAGGGCGCCTACGAGCAGTACTTC. This translates into CASSQERGQGAYEQYF.

This chain uses TRBV7-2 with TRBJ1-6; perhaps TRBD1 as D (5 bases). The CDR3 extends over 15 amino acids. Germline lookup yields CDR1 SGHTA and CDR2 FQGNSA. Trimming stripped 5 bases from V and 7 bases from J, with 15 bases between. CDR3 amino acids: CASSPRNGANSPLHF. The CDR3 nucleotides are TGTGCCAGCAGCCCCCGTAATGGGGCGAATTCACCCCTCCACTTT.

CDR3 DNA: TGTGCCAGCAGCTTCGGGGTCGGGGGTGTGTACGAGCAGTACTTC. This codes for CASSFGVGGVYEQYF. J is TRBJ2-7 and V is TRBV5-4, with D tentatively TRBD2 (6 bases). Germline assignment: CDR1 SGHNT and CDR2 YYREEE (reference sequence). The CDR3 spans 15 residues. V was clipped by 2 bases and J by 4 bases, with 16 bases between them.

This chain links TRBV27 with TRBJ1-2; TRBD1 is a possible D gene (5 bases). Trimming pared 5 bases from V and 7 bases from J, leaving 20 bases between. Germline lookup yields CDR1 MNHEY and CDR2 SMNVEV (reference sequence). This CDR3 has 15 amino acids. This chain's CDR3 is CASSPATRGKSGYTF. CDR3 in DNA: TGTGCCAGCAGTCCAGCCACGCGGGGGAAGAGTGGCTACACCTTC.